This T cell receptor beta chain is from a study of response to subunit inactivated influenza vaccine. Trimming took 1 base from V and 4 from J; bases not matched to a gene: 3. Germline CDR1 is SGHKS and CDR2 is YYEKEE (reference sequence). The CDR3 is 14 residues long. TCRdb reprocessed the RT-PCR reads with MiXCR, giving one entry per CDR3 protein. The repertoire holds about 570,000 distinct CDR3 sequences, over 9% seen once, with 9.5% to 12% in the top ten. This clonotype was seen ten or more times. The data also belong to a second study, concerning T cells expressing NK-cell markers. Per that paper: Libraries used 5'RACE template switching adding universal primer site and UMIs. According to the study, TCR beta repertoires originated from sorted CD3+CD56+NKG2C+, CD3+CD56+NKG2C- and CD3+CD56-NKG2C+ T cells. Among the eight sequenced donors, seven tested HCMV-seropositive and one tested seronegative. In four donors, dominant clonotypes made up 28.3-60.1% of CD3+CD56-NKG2C+ cells. HCMV specificity of expanded NKG2C+ T cell clones remained unclear.

The receptor was isolated from a man in his forties or fifties who received an inactivated influenza vaccine. Source: PBMCs from blood, taken on the day of vaccination. The rearrangement joins TRBV5-5 to TRBJ2-5, with 8 bases aligning to TRBD1. In DNA, the CDR3 is TGTGCCAGCAGCTTGACAGGACAGGGAGAGACCCAGTACTTC. Protein sequence: CASSLTGQGETQYF.